The 9 T cell receptor beta chains reported below all come from one sample, sequenced in a study of T-cell reconstitution after alpha-beta-depleted transplantation in children. It was with unique molecular identifiers that the TCRbeta library was prepared. One entry per CDR3 protein, called by TCRdb with MiXCR from the PCR reads. Here the sample spans 500,000 to 600,000 distinct CDR3 sequences, about 18% being singletons. Sequences were derived from PBMCs from the stem cell graft donor, sampled from the stem cell graft. Receptor source: a human donor who donated a stem cell graft to a child with acute lymphoblastic leukemia.

J is TRBJ1-1 and V is TRBV5-1; 8 bases are a match to TRBD1. This CDR3 is built from 16 residues. Per the germline V gene, CDR1 is SGHRS and CDR2 is YFSETQ. Unmatched junction bases numbered 12, after V lost 4 bases and J lost 4 bases. The CDR3 loop is CASSPRTGGGVTEAFF. DNA of the CDR3: TGCGCCAGCAGCCCTAGAACAGGGGGAGGGGTCACTGAAGCTTTCTTT. Combining the CDR3 with reference TRBV5-1 and TRBJ1-1 gives the whole variable domain KAGVTQTPRYLIKTRGQQVTLSCSPISGHRSVSWYQQTPGQGLQFLFEYFSETQRNKGNFPGRFSGRQFSNSRSEMNVSTLELGDSALYLCASSPRTGGGVTEAFFGQGTRLTVV.

This chain joins TRBV20-1 and TRBJ1-2; D not certain. The CDR3 is made up of 15 amino acids. Trimming pared 5 bases from V and 1 base from J, leaving 17 bases between. CDR1 and CDR2 (germline): DFQATT, SNEGSKA (reference sequence). The DNA of the CDR3 is TGCAGTGCTGCAAAAACAGAAATTATTAACTATGGCTACACCTTC. Amino acid sequence: CSAAKTEIINYGYTF.

The gene calls are TRBV11-1 and TRBJ2-1, with 16 bases identical to TRBD2. The CDR3 contains 18 residues. V dropped 5 bases and J dropped 9; count of bases not matched to a gene: 13. In germline, CDR1 is SGHAT, CDR2 FQDESV (reference sequence). The CDR3 region has the DNA TGTGCCAGCAGCCAGGGACTAGCGGGAGGGGGGCCGTGGGGTGAGCAGTTCTTC. Residues: CASSQGLAGGGPWGEQFF.

This clonotype was seen only a few times. The chain employs TRBV7-2 and TRBJ1-1; TRBD1 is a possible D gene (5 bases). CDR3 length: 14 residues. Trimming stripped 5 bases from V and 10 bases from J, with 20 bases between. Germline-derived CDR1 and CDR2 are SGHTA and FQGNSA. CDR3 sequence: CASSLLTQDLRAFF. CDR3 bases: TGTGCCAGCAGCCTCCTCACACAGGACCTAAGAGCTTTCTTT.

Only a few counts were recorded for this clonotype. This chain connects TRBV3-1 to TRBJ2-5; a weak D match, TRBD2 (7 bases). The germline gives CDR1 LGHDT, CDR2 YNNKEL (reference sequence). V shed 4 bases and J shed 1 base, with 13 bases lying between them. The CDR3 runs to 15 residues. The CDR3 is CASSPGGGAQETQYF. The CDR3 nucleotides read TGTGCCAGCAGCCCCGGAGGGGGGGCCCAAGAGACCCAGTACTTC.

The V call is TRBV27, the J call TRBJ2-7; 12 bases map to TRBD2. V trimming: 5 bases; J trimming: 4 bases; junction bases outside the gene matches: 3. CDR1 is MNHEY, CDR2 SMNVEV, per germline (reference sequence). The CDR3 is 14 amino acids. CDR3 loop: CASSVTSGRYEQYF. CDR3 sequence (DNA): TGTGCCAGCAGTGTTACTAGCGGGAGGTACGAGCAGTACTTC.

The V gene is TRBV12-3 or TRBV12-4, the J gene TRBJ1-2; unclear D gene. V lost 6 bases and J lost 8, with 19 bases in between. This CDR3 has 14 amino acids. The DNA of the CDR3 is TGTGCCAGCAGACCTAGCAGGCGGCCGGAGGGCTACACCTTC. Its translation: CASRPSRRPEGYTF.

The chain carries TRBV10-3 and TRBJ1-1; a possible D gene is TRBD1 (6 bases). The CDR3 is 14 residues long. Trimming removed 6 bases from V and 1 base from J, with 12 bases in between. Germline V gene sequence: CDR1 ENHRY, CDR2 SYGVKD. CDR3: CAIRRDKENTEAFF. The CDR3, as DNA: TGTGCCATCAGAAGGGACAAAGAGAACACTGAAGCTTTCTTT.

This clonotype was seen only a few times. The J gene is TRBJ1-4, the V gene TRBV5-1, with D uncertain. The germline V and J ends were trimmed by 1 base and 3 bases, with 13 bases remaining between them. The V gene's germline CDR1 is SGHRS and CDR2 YFSETQ. The CDR3 spans 16 residues. In nucleotides, the CDR3 is TGCGCCAGCAGCTTGTCGGTGGGCAGCCCTAATGAAAAACTGTTTTTT. Its protein product is CASSLSVGSPNEKLFF.